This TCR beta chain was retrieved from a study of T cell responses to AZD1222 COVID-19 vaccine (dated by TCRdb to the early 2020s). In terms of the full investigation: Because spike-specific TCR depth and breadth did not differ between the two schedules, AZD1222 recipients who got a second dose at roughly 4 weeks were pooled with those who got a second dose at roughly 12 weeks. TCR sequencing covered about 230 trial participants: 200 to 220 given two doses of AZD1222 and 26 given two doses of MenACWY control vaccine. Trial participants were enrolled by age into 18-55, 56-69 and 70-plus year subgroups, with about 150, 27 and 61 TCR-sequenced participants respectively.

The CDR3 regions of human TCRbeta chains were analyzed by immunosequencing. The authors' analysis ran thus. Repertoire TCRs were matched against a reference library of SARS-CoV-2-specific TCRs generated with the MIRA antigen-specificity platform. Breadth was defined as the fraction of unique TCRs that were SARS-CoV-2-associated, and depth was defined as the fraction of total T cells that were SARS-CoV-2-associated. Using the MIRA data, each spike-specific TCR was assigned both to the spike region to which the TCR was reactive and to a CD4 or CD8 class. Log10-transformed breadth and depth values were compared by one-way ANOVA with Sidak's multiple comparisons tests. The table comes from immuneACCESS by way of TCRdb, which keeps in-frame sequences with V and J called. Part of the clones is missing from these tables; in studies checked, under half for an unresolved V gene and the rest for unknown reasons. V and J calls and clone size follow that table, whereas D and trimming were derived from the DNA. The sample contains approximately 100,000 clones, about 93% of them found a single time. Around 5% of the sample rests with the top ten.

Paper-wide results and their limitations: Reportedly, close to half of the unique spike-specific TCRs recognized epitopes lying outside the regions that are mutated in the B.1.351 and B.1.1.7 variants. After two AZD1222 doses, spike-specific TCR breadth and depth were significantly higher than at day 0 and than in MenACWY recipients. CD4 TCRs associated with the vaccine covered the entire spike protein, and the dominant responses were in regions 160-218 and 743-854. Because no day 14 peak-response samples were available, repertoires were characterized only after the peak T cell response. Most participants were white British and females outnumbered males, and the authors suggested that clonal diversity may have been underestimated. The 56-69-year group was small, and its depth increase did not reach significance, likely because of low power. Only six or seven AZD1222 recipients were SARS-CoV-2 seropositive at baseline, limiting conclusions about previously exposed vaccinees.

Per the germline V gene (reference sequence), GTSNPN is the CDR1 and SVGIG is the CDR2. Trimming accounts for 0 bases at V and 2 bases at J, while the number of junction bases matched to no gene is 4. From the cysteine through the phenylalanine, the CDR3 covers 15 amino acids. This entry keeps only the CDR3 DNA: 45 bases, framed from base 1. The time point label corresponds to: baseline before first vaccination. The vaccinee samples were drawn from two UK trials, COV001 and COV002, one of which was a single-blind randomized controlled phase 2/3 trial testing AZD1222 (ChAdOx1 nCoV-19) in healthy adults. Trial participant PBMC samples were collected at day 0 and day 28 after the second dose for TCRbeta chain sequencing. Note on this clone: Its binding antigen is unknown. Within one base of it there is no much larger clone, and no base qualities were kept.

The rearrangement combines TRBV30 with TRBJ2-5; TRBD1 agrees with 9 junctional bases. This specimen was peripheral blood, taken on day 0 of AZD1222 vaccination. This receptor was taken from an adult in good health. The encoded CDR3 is CAWSVMGTGQETQYF. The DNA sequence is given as TGTGCCTGGAGTGTAATGGGGACAGGGCAAGAGACCCAGTACTTC.